The 23 T cell receptor beta chains below all came from one sample that was sequenced in a study of T-cell reconstitution after alpha-beta-depleted transplantation in children. Unique molecular identifiers were incorporated when the TCRbeta library was constructed. TCRdb processed the PCR reads anew with MiXCR; each CDR3 protein has one entry. This table holds about 980,000 distinct CDR3 sequences, about 29% found once. The input for sequencing was PBMCs, mostly from graft donor cells, taken 360 days after TCRalphabeta/CD19-depleted stem cell transplant. All receptors come from a boy in the first two years of life who had a stem cell transplant for SCID, so the T cells may come from the graft donor.

V is TRBV20-1 and J is TRBJ1-1; D may be TRBD1 (6 bases). V was clipped by 3 bases and J by 13 bases, with 18 bases between them. Germline V gene sequence: CDR1 DFQATT, CDR2 SNEGSKA (reference sequence). The CDR3 consists of 12 residues. The CDR3: CSASGGTPPGFF. CDR3 DNA: TGCAGTGCTAGTGGCGGGACACCCCCGGGTTTCTTT.

In its sample, this clonotype was seen a few times. The chain links TRBV20-1 to TRBJ1-5; D is perhaps TRBD1 (5 bases). Germline V lookup: CDR1 DFQATT, CDR2 SNEGSKA (reference sequence). This CDR3 region has 13 residues. Trimming took 3 bases from V and 1 from J, leaving 7 bases between them. DNA of the CDR3: TGCAGTGCTAGGGGGCCGAGCAATCAGCCCCAGCATTTT. Its protein product is CSARGPSNQPQHF.

The J gene is TRBJ2-1, the V gene TRBV3-1; possibly TRBD2 for D (5 bases). CDR3 length equals 15 residues. V lost 9 bases and J lost 0, with 15 bases in between. Germline loops: CDR1 LGHDT, CDR2 YNNKEL (reference sequence). The CDR3 coding sequence is TGTGCCAGTAGCGACGGGTTATTCTCCTACAATGAGCAGTTCTTC. It yields the protein CASSDGLFSYNEQFF.

This clonotype was detected only a few times. Mismatch with germline at one junction end may stem from a read error. The chain employs TRBV2 and TRBJ2-1; perhaps TRBD1 as D (5 bases). Germline assignment: CDR1 SNHLY and CDR2 FYNNEI. CDR3 size: 11 residues. CDR3: CASREAGQKFF. In DNA, the CDR3 is TGTGCCAGCAGAGAAGCCGGACAAAAGTTCTTC.

There are many counts of this clonotype. The gene calls are TRBV5-1 and TRBJ2-5; D ambiguous. The CDR3 spans 15 residues. Germline assignment: CDR1 SGHRS and CDR2 YFSETQ. Trimming pared 0 bases from V and 1 base from J, leaving 10 bases between. The CDR3 protein is CASSLVGRSQETQYF. The CDR3 DNA reads as TGCGCCAGCAGCTTGGTCGGTCGCAGCCAAGAGACCCAGTACTTC.

This clonotype came up many times. One end of the junction is discordant with germline, which a read error may explain. CDR3 sequence reads: CATDLWTGRDF. DNA for the CDR3: TGTGCCACCGACTTATGGACAGGGAGGGACTTC. This rearrangement joins TRBV27 to TRBJ2-7; D might be TRBD1 (8 bases). The CDR3 has 11 amino acids. Germline CDR1 MNHEY, CDR2 SMNVEV (reference sequence).

This clonotype was detected ten times or more. V is TRBV7-7 and J is TRBJ2-2; D ambiguous. Germline values: CDR1 SSHAT, CDR2 FNYEAQ (reference sequence). V dropped 4 bases and J dropped 0 bases, with 9 bases sitting between them. This CDR3 has 15 amino acids. Written as DNA, the CDR3 is TGTGCCAGCAGCTCCCGGATGGCGAACACCGGGGAGCTGTTTTTT. Translated: CASSSRMANTGELFF.

V and J are TRBV18 and TRBJ1-5, with D possibly matching TRBD1 (5 bases). This CDR3 comprises 15 residues. From germline, CDR1 is KGHSH and CDR2 LQKENI. Trimming took off 1 base at V and 5 bases at J, with 12 bases between the two ends. CDR3 DNA: TGTGCCAGCTCACCACGCAGCAGGGACTATCAGCCCCAGCATTTT. It yields the protein CASSPRSRDYQPQHF.

A few counts support this clonotype. The V and J genes are TRBV20-1 and TRBJ2-7, with 11 bases matching TRBD1. The CDR3 runs to 14 residues. Germline V gene lookup returns CDR1 DFQATT and CDR2 SNEGSKA (reference sequence). With 5 bases clipped from V and 7 bases from J, the junction kept 10 bases outside the gene matches. The CDR3 loop is CSAGADRGHGEQYF. In DNA, the CDR3 is TGCAGTGCTGGGGCGGACAGGGGGCACGGGGAGCAGTACTTC.

This clonotype was seen many times. The chain is built from TRBV28 and TRBJ2-2; D is unresolved. The CDR3 spans 12 residues. Germline V gene data show CDR1 as MDHEN and CDR2 as SYDVKM. V lost 5 bases and J 8 bases, leaving 9 bases between the germline ends. CDR3 sequence (DNA): TGTGCCAGCAGTCTTGGACGAGGGGAGCTGTTTTTT. Protein sequence: CASSLGRGELFF.

This clonotype was observed a few times. This chain joins TRBV5-1 and TRBJ2-2, with D tentatively TRBD2 (6 bases). The CDR3 totals 15 residues. CDR1 is SGHRS, CDR2 YFSETQ, per germline. The ends were cut back, 4 bases at V and 7 bases at J, with 17 bases in the middle. CDR3 in amino acids: CASSLAVTGDGELFF. The CDR3 bases are TGCGCCAGCAGCCTGGCGGTCACGGGAGACGGGGAGCTGTTTTTT.

The chain combines TRBV7-2 with TRBJ2-7; the D is unclear. Trimming removed 0 bases from V and 6 bases from J, with 9 bases in between. Germline-derived CDR1 and CDR2 are SGHTA and FQGNSA. The CDR3 totals 13 residues. The CDR3 DNA reads as TGTGCCAGCAGCTTAGCGCTGGGTTCCGAGCAGTACTTC. Translation: CASSLALGSEQYF. Filled out from reference TRBV7-2 and TRBJ2-7, the complete variable domain reads GAGVSQSPSNKVTEKGKDVELRCDPISGHTALYWYRQSLGQGLEFLIYFQGNSAPDKSGLPSDRFSAERTGGSVSTLTIQRTQQEDSAVYLCASSLALGSEQYFGPGTRLTVT.

In this sample, this clonotype turned up a few times. The gene calls are TRBV18 and TRBJ2-7; 9 nucleotides align to TRBD1. The V and J ends lost 5 bases and 9 bases, in that order; junction bases with no gene match: 14. The CDR3 covers 15 residues. The germline V gene encodes CDR1 KGHSH and CDR2 LQKENI. The CDR3 reads CASSVPPPGQGWQYF. CDR3 DNA: TGTGCCAGCTCAGTCCCGCCCCCGGGACAGGGATGGCAGTACTTC.

V usage is TRBV29-1 and J usage is TRBJ2-1; D gene ambiguous. The CDR3 consists of 14 residues. V lost 7 bases and J lost 5, with 18 bases in between. The germline V gene has CDR1 SQVTM and CDR2 ANQGSEA. The CDR3 sequence is CSALKARSNNEQFF. CDR3 nucleotide sequence: TGCAGCGCCCTTAAAGCAAGATCCAACAATGAGCAGTTCTTC.

In its sample, this clonotype was seen a few times. J is TRBJ2-7 and V is TRBV4-1, with unresolved D. V dropped 0 bases and J dropped 4 bases, with 7 bases sitting between them. Germline V gene lookup returns CDR1 MGHRA and CDR2 YSYEKL. CDR3 length equals 13 residues. DNA of the CDR3: TGCGCCAGCAGCCAAGATCAATGGTACGAGCAGTACTTC. It codes for CASSQDQWYEQYF.

Concerning this clonotype itself: One junction end does not reproduce the germline sequence, and a read error may be involved. The chain recombines TRBV5-1 with TRBJ1-1; D possibly corresponds to TRBD1 (6 bases). The CDR3 extends over 13 amino acids. In germline, CDR1 is SGHRS, CDR2 YFSETQ. CDR3 in DNA: TGCGCCAGCAGTTTGGTAGGGGGGCATGAAGCTTTCTTT. It is translated as CASSLVGGHEAFF.

This clonotype was observed a few times. The chain combines TRBV29-1 with TRBJ2-7; 7 bases are shared with TRBD1. The CDR3 runs 12 residues. J was trimmed by 4 bases and V by 4 bases; bases with no gene match: 4. Germline V gene sequence: CDR1 SQVTM, CDR2 ANQGSEA. This CDR3 reads CSVVGGGYEQYF. CDR3 DNA: TGCAGCGTTGTAGGGGGCGGATACGAGCAGTACTTC.

The chain has TRBV20-1 and TRBJ2-4; D remains ambiguous. The germline V gene encodes CDR1 DFQATT and CDR2 SNEGSKA (reference sequence). The CDR3 has 12 residues. Trimming shortened V by 5 bases and J by 0 bases, and 5 bases separated the two germline ends. Here the CDR3 DNA reads TGCAGTGCTCCCGTAGCCAAAAACATTCAGTACTTC. Translating gives CSAPVAKNIQYF.

The table lists this clonotype with a few counts. The gene calls are TRBV29-1 and TRBJ1-5; no firm D call. The length of the CDR3 is 12 residues. CDR1 SQVTM and CDR2 ANQGSEA come from the germline V gene. Trimming pared 4 bases from V and 3 bases from J, leaving 7 bases between. CDR3 sequence: CSVGQVNQPQHF. CDR3 coding DNA: TGCAGCGTTGGGCAGGTCAATCAGCCCCAGCATTTT. The full variable domain, completed using reference TRBV29-1 and TRBJ1-5, is SAVISQKPSRDICQRGTSLTIQCQVDSQVTMMFWYRQQPGQSLTLIATANQGSEATYESGFVIDKFPISRPNLTFSTLTVSNMSPEDSSIYLCSVGQVNQPQHFGDGTRLSIL.

This clonotype came up a few times. The rearrangement links TRBV5-1 to TRBJ2-1; TRBD1 or TRBD2 may be the D gene (5 bases each). Trimming removed 4 bases from V and 5 bases from J, with 10 bases in between. Per the germline V gene, CDR1 is SGHRS and CDR2 is YFSETQ. CDR3 length: 13 residues. The CDR3: CASSLRGHNEQFF. The CDR3 bases are TGCGCCAGCAGCCTCCGGGGCCACAATGAGCAGTTCTTC.

V and J are TRBV29-1 and TRBJ2-7, with D perhaps matching TRBD2 (6 bases). The germline V gene encodes CDR1 SQVTM and CDR2 ANQGSEA. V lost 4 bases to trimming and J lost 4 bases, with 11 bases between them. The CDR3 has 12 residues. The CDR3 sequence is CSVGEAGYEQYF. CDR3 coding DNA: TGCAGCGTTGGGGAAGCGGGTTACGAGCAGTACTTC.

This clonotype occurred a few times. V is TRBV20-1 and J is TRBJ1-1, with 7 bases that match TRBD1. V dropped 0 bases and J dropped 5; count of bases not matched to a gene: 6. CDR1 and CDR2 (germline): DFQATT, SNEGSKA (reference sequence). This CDR3 has 14 amino acids. The CDR3 here is CSARDRTGRTEAFF. The CDR3 nucleotides read TGCAGTGCTAGAGACAGGACAGGCCGAACTGAAGCTTTCTTT.

This clonotype has just a few counts. This chain uses TRBV4-3 with TRBJ2-1, with a tentative D call TRBD1 (5 bases). Per the germline V gene, CDR1 is LGHNA and CDR2 is YSLEER. Trimming removed 0 bases at V and 5 bases at J, with 11 bases between. This CDR3 contains 15 residues. The CDR3 region is CASSQDKGIHNEQFF. In nucleotides, the CDR3 is TGCGCCAGCAGCCAAGATAAGGGGATTCACAATGAGCAGTTCTTC.